A selection of T cell receptor beta chains follows, all from one sample in a study of control samples from healthy donors and cancer patients. Sequenced by immunoSEQ multiplex PCR; TCRdb stores in-frame clones only, minus some. The sample yields 65,000 to 90,000 clones, more than 70% seen once. The sample comprised blood. These receptors were collected from a man aged 50-59 years in good health. Both conserved end residues are part of each CDR3.

TRBV6-6	15	TRBJ1-5	CASSYKGVTNQPQHF
TRBV28	13	TRBJ1-5	CASSPRPDEPQHF
TRBV12-3/TRBV12-4	13	TRBJ1-1	CASSFRGYTEAFF
TRBV7-2	16	TRBJ2-1	CASSLGTSGVLNEQFF
TRBV10-1	12	TRBJ2-7	CASSEPTGRRHF
TRBV6-1	15	TRBJ2-5	CASSDPRGGLETQYF
TRBV5-4	15	TRBJ2-5	CASSRDYAGGETQYF
TRBV10-3	13	TRBJ1-6	CAATGTGNSPLHF
TRBV15	17	TRBJ2-1	CATSTHWGGSGGDEQFF
TRBV9	16	TRBJ2-2	CASSVRTSLSTGELFF
TRBV4-1	15	TRBJ1-2	CASSLGQGDNYGYTF
TRBV24-1	17	TRBJ2-3	CATSDLRDRQSTDTQYF
TRBV7-9	14	TRBJ2-7	CASSSLTRLYEQYF
TRBV5-1	14	TRBJ2-5	CASSLAAVEETQYF
TRBV15	14	TRBJ1-2	CATSREGGSLGYTF
TRBV24-1	13	TRBJ1-1	CATRTTGSTEAFF
TRBV5-5	14	TRBJ2-7	CASSWGQDAYEQYF
TRBV18	18	TRBJ2-1	CASSPPIHGTSGGGEQFF
TRBV6-5	15	TRBJ2-1	CASSITGGANNEQFF
TRBV3-1/TRBV3-2	15	TRBJ2-5	CASSQGRRYQETQYF
TRBV5-1	13	TRBJ2-1	CASTPTVNNEQFF
TRBV9	14	TRBJ2-2	CASRRDQNTGELFF
TRBV7-3	17	TRBJ2-1	CASSITSLRGAYNEQFF
TRBV30	12	TRBJ2-3	CAWSVQGDTQYF
TRBV4-1	17	TRBJ2-3	CASSERGTGGMADTQYF
TRBV20-1	14	TRBJ1-5	CSASGSYSNQPQHF
TRBV2	14	TRBJ2-1	CASTGLAAYNEQFF
TRBV28	13	TRBJ2-2	CASSFKGTGELFF
TRBV14	14	TRBJ1-1	CASSRAGQSAEAFF
TRBV28	12	TRBJ2-1	CASSLTGREQFF
TRBV29-1	19	TRBJ1-2	CSVSPSPGTGGIGNYGYTF
TRBV18	16	TRBJ1-1	CASSSLSGGQNTEAFF
TRBV2	15	TRBJ1-5	CASNLQGNSNQPQHF
TRBV4-3	17	TRBJ2-1	CASSQEITGGAVNEQFF
TRBV6-6	16	TRBJ1-5	CASSYDPAYSNQPQHF
TRBV5-1	17	TRBJ1-2	CASSFSSAARQGDGYTF
TRBV2	13	TRBJ1-3	CASSDSLGNTIYF
TRBV6-6	13	TRBJ1-1	CASSLNPNTEAFF
TRBV7-2	13	TRBJ2-3	CASSPPADRGQYF